This paragraph reports one T cell receptor beta chain. Its antigen is unidentified. This entry is derived from a study of T-cell reconstitution after alpha-beta-depleted transplantation in children. Study-level points and caveats: Newly generated T cells supplied most T-cell counts and diversity one year post-transplant. Several hundred rapidly expanded clones from non-depleted graft cells reportedly supplied alpha-beta T cells about two months post-transplant.

Unique molecular identifiers were incorporated when the TCRbeta library was constructed. Via MiXCR, TCRdb re-called the PCR reads, giving one row per CDR3 protein. The data contain 70,000 to 95,000 distinct CDR3 sequences, 15% to 19% of them singletons. This receptor was taken from a male patient aged 2-15 years who had a stem cell transplant for acute lymphoblastic leukemia, so the T cells may come from the graft donor. The sequencing here drew on PBMCs, mostly from graft donor cells, taken 180 days after TCRalphabeta/CD19-depleted stem cell transplant.

The CDR3 region is CASTGAGELFF. In DNA form, the CDR3 reads TGTGCCAGCACTGGGGCCGGGGAGCTGTTTTTT. V is TRBV6-6 and J is TRBJ2-2; D is unresolved. Germline loops: CDR1 MNHNY, CDR2 SVGAGI (reference sequence). This CDR3 region has 11 residues. V shed 7 bases and J shed 6 bases, with 6 bases lying between them.